This TCR beta chain was recorded in a study of OX40 agonist ivuxolimab in advanced cancers. Clones were sequenced by immunoSEQ multiplex PCR, and TCRdb holds only the in-frame ones, with some missing. Here the sample spans 65,000 to 75,000 clones, roughly 85% being singletons. V lost 6 bases and J 6 bases, leaving 18 bases between the germline ends. The CDR3 covers 15 residues. CDR1 and CDR2 from the germline V gene are MDHEN and SYDVKM. Autoimmune disease history or systemic immunosuppression led to patient exclusion. The clonotype was recovered from an adult with an advanced solid tumor such as melanoma, head and neck, liver or kidney cancer. The chain is built from TRBV28 and TRBJ1-5; D possibly corresponds to TRBD1 (6 bases). The sequences come from CD4+ or CD8+ T cells sorted from blood, collected in a trial of the OX40 agonist ivuxolimab. The CDR3 spells CASSPTGPGSQPQHF. The CDR3 DNA follows: TGTGCCAGCAGCCCTACAGGGCCCGGCAGTCAGCCCCAGCATTTT. Complete variable domain (other parts from reference TRBV28 and TRBJ1-5): DVKVTQSSRYLVKRTGEKVFLECVQDMDHENMFWYRQDPGLGLRLIYFSYDVKMKEKGDIPEGYSVSREKKERFSLILESASTNQTSMYLCASSPTGPGSQPQHFGDGTRLSIL.